One and the same sample provided the 18 T cell receptor beta chains below, sequenced in a study of T cells in Graves' hyperthyroidism and ophthalmopathy. TCR beta CDR3 regions were amplified from RNA transcripts. HTBI primers were the set used in a first-round RT-PCR of the TCR CDR3. TCRdb re-called the multiplex PCR reads through MiXCR, storing one row per CDR3 protein. The sample yields almost 250,000 distinct CDR3 sequences, 24% seen once. The material sequenced was blood. These TCRs come from a woman between 35 and 50 years old with Graves' ophthalmopathy.

This clonotype occurred many times. This chain joins TRBV20-1 and TRBJ2-7, with D possibly being TRBD2 (5 bases). The CDR3 has 13 amino acids. V lost 3 bases, J lost 0 bases, and 9 bases lay in between. Germline V gives CDR1 DFQATT, CDR2 SNEGSKA (reference sequence). Here the CDR3 reads CSARPAGSYEQYF. CDR3 in DNA: TGCAGTGCTAGGCCCGCGGGCTCCTACGAGCAGTACTTC.

In its sample, this clonotype was seen many times. J is TRBJ2-7 and V is TRBV28; the D gene is possibly TRBD1 (6 bases). The CDR3 consists of 15 residues. V lost 5 bases to trimming and J lost 1 base, with 15 bases between them. Looked up from germline, CDR1 is MDHEN and CDR2 is SYDVKM. CDR3 protein: CASSPLDSGSYEQYF. The CDR3 DNA follows: TGTGCCAGCAGTCCGTTGGACAGTGGGTCCTACGAGCAGTACTTC.

Ten or more counts support this clonotype. The junction departs from germline at one end; a sequencing error may be responsible. The chain links TRBV12-3 or TRBV12-4 to TRBJ2-5; 7 nucleotides agree with TRBD1. The CDR3 length is 14 residues. DNA for the CDR3: TGTGCCAGCAGTTTAGGACAGGGTCAAGGGACCCAGTACTTC. It yields the protein CASSLGQGQGTQYF.

As to this clonotype: This could be a read error, since a much larger clone is one nucleotide away. The V gene is TRBV7-2, the J gene TRBJ1-1; TRBD1 matches 8 bases. From germline, CDR1 is SGHTA and CDR2 FQGNSA. This CDR3 is 15 amino acids long. The CDR3 DNA follows: TGTGCCAGCAGCTCCTCCCGACAGGGGAACACTGAAGCTCTCTTT. Translating it yields CASSSSRQGNTEALF. Using reference TRBV7-2 and TRBJ1-1 for the parts outside the CDR3, the full variable domain is GAGVSQSPSNKVTEKGKDVELRCDPISGHTALYWYRQSLGQGLEFLIYFQGNSAPDKSGLPSDRFSAERTGGSVSTLTIQRTQQEDSAVYLCASSSSRQGNTEALFGQGTRLTVV.

This clonotype came up a few times. The V call is TRBV28, the J call TRBJ1-5, with 7 bases that match TRBD1. CDR1 and CDR2 (germline): MDHEN, SYDVKM. J gave up 0 bases and V 6 bases, and 5 bases lay outside the gene matches. There are 15 residues in the CDR3. CDR3 residues: CASRYTGASNQPQHF. The CDR3 DNA follows: TGTGCCAGCAGGTATACAGGGGCTAGCAATCAGCCCCAGCATTTT.

This clonotype came up many times. The chain carries TRBV12-3 or TRBV12-4 and TRBJ1-3; no firm D call. V shed 1 base and J shed 2 bases, with 3 bases lying between them. The CDR3 is made up of 13 amino acids. CDR3: CASSLDPGNTIYF. DNA for the CDR3: TGTGCCAGCAGTTTAGACCCTGGAAACACCATATATTTT.

There are many counts of this clonotype. The chain combines TRBV18 with TRBJ1-2; 7 bases line up with TRBD1. The CDR3 consists of 14 residues. Germline CDR1 is KGHSH and CDR2 is LQKENI. V trimming: 2 bases; J trimming: 7 bases; junction bases outside the gene matches: 7. The chain's CDR3 is CASSPSRQGGGYTF. CDR3 sequence (DNA): TGTGCCAGCTCACCAAGCCGACAGGGTGGTGGCTACACCTTC.

There are many counts of this clonotype. The genes are TRBV30 and TRBJ1-2; a possible D gene is TRBD1 (6 bases). Germline CDR1 reads GTSNPN; CDR2 reads SVGIG (reference sequence). V gave up 0 bases and J gave up 4 bases, with 15 bases separating them. The CDR3 runs 15 residues. The CDR3, as DNA: TGTGCCTGGAGTGTAGGACGACAGGATAGCTATGGCTACACCTTC. It codes for CAWSVGRQDSYGYTF.

This clonotype was seen many times. V gene TRBV10-2 combines with J gene TRBJ1-2; 9 nucleotides match TRBD1. CDR3 length: 14 residues. Germline assignment: CDR1 WSHSY and CDR2 SAAADI. Trimming removed 7 bases from V and 4 bases from J; junction bases left unmatched: 7. The CDR3 sequence is CASNPGQGGYGYTF. The CDR3 region has the DNA TGCGCCAGCAATCCGGGACAGGGAGGCTATGGCTACACCTTC.

This clonotype was seen ten or more times. The chain combines TRBV2 with TRBJ2-7; TRBD2 aligns across 12 bases. This CDR3 is built from 15 residues. Trimming took 6 bases from V and 2 from J; bases not matched to a gene: 5. Per germline, CDR1 SNHLY and CDR2 FYNNEI. The CDR3 DNA is TGTGCCAGCAGCAAGACTAGCGGGGGTACCTACGAGCAGTACTTC. This sequence encodes CASSKTSGGTYEQYF.

This clonotype appeared many times. The chain recombines TRBV4-1 with TRBJ2-2, with D possibly TRBD1 on 5 matching bases. CDR1 is MGHRA, CDR2 YSYEKL, per germline. Trimming removed 0 bases from V and 3 bases from J, with 14 bases in between. The CDR3 extends over 17 amino acids. CDR3: CASSQETAKGDTGELFF. In DNA, the CDR3 is TGCGCCAGCAGCCAAGAGACGGCCAAAGGGGACACCGGGGAGCTGTTTTTT.

This clonotype showed up many times. The chain has TRBV7-2 and TRBJ1-1; 9 bases map to TRBD1. The CDR3 runs 16 residues. Germline assignment: CDR1 SGHTA and CDR2 FQGNSA. Trimming removed 5 bases from V and 3 bases from J; junction bases left unmatched: 10. The CDR3 here is CASSRLADRGDTEAFF. Written as DNA, the CDR3 is TGTGCCAGCAGCCGCTTAGCGGACAGGGGAGACACTGAAGCTTTCTTT.

In its sample, this clonotype was seen many times. The chain links TRBV11-1 to TRBJ1-5; no clear D gene. Trimming pared 5 bases from V and 5 bases from J, leaving 22 bases between. The CDR3 loop spans 17 amino acids. Germline CDR1 is SGHAT and CDR2 is FQDESV (reference sequence). This CDR3 reads CASSPTPRSRGDQPQHF. CDR3 DNA: TGTGCCAGCAGCCCCACCCCGCGCAGTCGGGGAGATCAGCCCCAGCATTTT.

At least ten counts were recorded for this clonotype. The chain links TRBV28 to TRBJ1-3; D unresolved. Germline assignment: CDR1 MDHEN and CDR2 SYDVKM. The CDR3 extends over 15 amino acids. Trimming removed 3 bases at V and 0 bases at J, with 9 bases between. The CDR3 coding sequence is TGTGCCAGCAGTTTCCCGGAACTCTCTGGAAACACCATATATTTT. It codes for CASSFPELSGNTIYF.

This clonotype was observed at least ten times. The V and J genes are TRBV12-3 or TRBV12-4 and TRBJ2-7, with D unresolved. The CDR3 is 11 residues long. Trimming left V 5 bases short and J 6 bases short, with 8 bases between. The CDR3 loop reads CASSNGGEQYF. CDR3 coding DNA: TGTGCCAGCAGTAACGGTGGCGAGCAGTACTTC.

This clonotype was recorded many times. A read error may explain this, as a much larger clone is one base away. The chain uses TRBV24-1 and TRBJ1-1; D gene uncertain. The germline V and J ends were trimmed by 4 bases and 2 bases, with 7 bases remaining between them. The CDR3 sequence is 13 residues long. Germline loops: CDR1 KGHDR, CDR2 SFDVKD. The CDR3 DNA is TGTGCCACCAGTGACACGGGAAACACTGAAGCTTTCTTT. Residues: CATSDTGNTEAFF.

This chain links TRBV6-1 with TRBJ2-7, with D unclear. CDR1 is MNHNS, CDR2 SASEGT, per germline. V gave up 5 bases and J gave up 6 bases, with 14 bases separating them. The CDR3 has 13 residues. This CDR3 is CASSIDWSGEQYF. DNA for the CDR3: TGTGCCAGCAGTATAGACTGGTCCGGCGAGCAGTACTTC.

The chain joins TRBV11-2 to TRBJ1-1, with D maybe TRBD1 (5 bases). The CDR3 is 16 amino acids. Germline-derived CDR1 and CDR2 are SGHAT and FQNNGV. V was trimmed by 5 bases and J by 1 base, leaving 17 bases between them. The CDR3 DNA sequence: TGTGCCAGCAGCCCCATCGGGGCTAAGGCGAACACTGAAGCTTTCTTT. Translated: CASSPIGAKANTEAFF.